This T cell receptor beta chain was identified during a study of cytomegalovirus exposure and HLA in healthy donors (dated by TCRdb to 2017 to 2019). Looking at the study overall: In an earlier analysis of several hundred of the donors, 250 to 350 Gb of sequence data and just under 120 million unique TCR beta sequences from roughly 200 million T cells were reported. An early release covering roughly 600 HLA-typed donors comprised approximately 290 gigabases of sequencing data and approximately 80 million unique TCR sequences. Of the roughly 400 genotyped donors, roughly 85% fell in the genetic ancestry cluster associated with self-reported Caucasian donors. The study aimed to test whether cataloging public T cell receptors could reveal signatures of past pathogen exposure. The study profiled the T cell repertoires of about 720 subjects by immunosequencing and related them to cytomegalovirus serostatus. In addition to the first cohort of approximately 650 subjects, a separate validation cohort of some 120 different subjects was used. To predict cytomegalovirus infection status, the study brought together high-throughput TCR immunosequencing, statistical association of individual TCRs with disease status, and machine learning. A later analysis re-examined previously published TCR beta repertoires from more than 650 donors and added high-resolution HLA genotyping to investigate patterns of TCR occurrence. The later analysis used no new phenotypic data to find candidate immune exposures, relying instead on TCR beta sequences and their occurrence across donors. To decide whether each TCR beta V gene segment behaved as functional or pseudogenic, an earlier analysis of fewer than 750 of the donors relied on high-throughput TCR beta sequencing. Alongside the repertoire data, information on donor age, sex, ethnicity and CMV serostatus was compiled. A later genetic analysis took genome-wide SNP genotypes for about 65% of the roughly 670 donors and used that subset as a discovery cohort. All discovery cohort repertoires had been generated using a single sequencing platform. Both class I and class II loci were covered by HLA typing, at four-digit resolution. Typing coverage differed by locus: A, B, C, DRB1 and DQB1 were typed in roughly 620-630 donors, DQA1 in 500 to 550, DPA1 in some 600, and DPB1 in 400 to 490. Roughly 5 DR-DQ haplotypes were handled as single units for association and clustering because linkage in the cohort was strong. Among some 400 genotyped donors of the cohort, an average of roughly 240,000 unique TCR beta nucleotide sequences were sequenced per donor, roughly a sixth of them non-productive.

Turning to this clone: Its antigen is unknown. The sample holds no much larger clone one base away, and base qualities are not on file.

V is shortened by 4 bases, J by 7 bases, and the region joining them spans 14 bases. CDR1 and CDR2 are read off the germline V gene as SGHTS and YDEGEE. The CDR3 holds 14 amino acids from the cysteine to the phenylalanine. CDR3 DNA only is kept here, 42 bases in frame from base 1. General study outcomes and caveats: A later genetic analysis reported fewer N-insertions in productive TCRs among donors in an Asian-associated ancestry cluster than the roughly 700-donor mean. In both the original and validation cohorts, the classifier was reported to diagnose cytomegalovirus status with high specificity and sensitivity. While some public TCRs were present in many individuals, most TCR sequences turned up only very rarely across donors. In an earlier analysis of under 600 of the donors, most TCR beta V segments were observed in productive rearrangements about 90% or about 30% of the time, broadly matching IMGT annotations. In a later analysis, the rate of TCR association differed among HLA loci, with DRB1 alleles having the most associated TCRs and HLA-C alleles having the fewest. In a later analysis, around 17,000 TCR beta sequences were associated with specific HLA alleles at a false discovery rate of 0.05. According to a later analysis, parvovirus B19, influenza, CMV and Epstein-Barr virus appeared linked to several top co-occurrence clusters. Linkage disequilibrium might explain the correlated functional status among segregating V segments, but an unknown experimental factor could not be ruled out. Only TCR beta chains were sequenced in this cohort, and the absence of alpha or paired-chain data limited detectable features. An association between a missense DCLRE1C variant and V-gene and J-gene trimming of TCR beta chains was found in a later genetic analysis and replicated in an independent cohort. In the study, roughly 160 TCR beta chains were listed as associated with cytomegalovirus. A further reported finding was that TCR beta sequences accurately predicted the HLA-A and HLA-B alleles for most subjects in the first cohort. Roughly uniform sequencing depth across donors was assumed in presence/absence analyses, although this assumption may not hold. Because some donors lacked HLA typing at each locus, the association tests relied only on the typed subset. A group of highly shared sequence variants was considered likely to be a technical artifact of the sequencing pipeline. Most CMV-associated TCR beta chains appeared to be HLA-restricted in a later analysis, and the HLA associations seemed to be driven largely by CMV exposure. In a later analysis, HLA-associated TCR beta chains were found to be more clonally expanded and to have lower generation probabilities than equally common non-associated chains. The authors suggested that the approach could potentially be extended to other disease states and immunological phenotypes. Because counts were too low, seventeen rarely observed V segments, including chromosome 9 orphons, were left out of the earlier analysis of a few hundred of the donors. Some IMGT-functional V segments, including TRBV6-2 and TRBV6-3, could not be distinguished by the 87-base-pair reads and were therefore excluded. A few of the identified cytomegalovirus-associated TCR beta chains were confirmed in vitro to be specific for cytomegalovirus antigens. CMV serostatus was the only immune exposure information available for the cohort. When HLA alleles, especially DR and DQ, strongly co-occurred, attributing TCR associations to individual alleles was difficult.

The library was produced with the immunoSEQ multiplex PCR assay. The multiplex PCR relied on a mix of 60 forward primers for TCR Vbeta segments and 13 reverse primers for TCR Jbeta segments. A multiplex PCR assay on genomic DNA amplified the CDR3 region of rearranged TCR beta genes. The amplified TCR beta libraries were sequenced on the Illumina HiSeq System as 87-base-pair reads. The source study handled its data this way. Across the roughly 600 repertoires, a later analysis counted 78 million or so unique TCR beta chains, about 10 million of which were shared by at least two donors. A nearest-neighbor algorithm error-corrected the raw reads and collapsed the reads into unique sequences, merging closely related sequences to remove PCR and sequencing errors. Alignment of CDR3 sequences to IMGT reference sequences was used to assign V, D and J gene segments. For a sequence to be retained, at least a six-nucleotide match to both a V gene segment and a J gene segment was required. Rearrangements were classified as productive when the CDR3 lacked stop codons and remained in frame with V and J, and all other rearrangements were classified as non-productive. CDR3 was defined according to IMGT convention as the region running from the second conserved V-encoded cysteine to the conserved J-encoded phenylalanine. The earlier analysis of 587 of the donors excluded sequences that lacked an unambiguous match to a single V gene segment. In an earlier analysis of approximately 550 of the donors, V segments were called functional above 56.7% productive rearrangements and were called segregating when the between-donor standard deviation exceeded 5%. A statistical classification framework was built to diagnose cytomegalovirus status from the catalog of TCR beta chain sequences. V and J gene assignment, in a later analysis, came from comparing TCR nucleotide sequences with IMGT/GENE-DB human TR gene sequences. In a later analysis, CDR3 sequences and most-parsimonious VDJ recombination scenarios were assigned using the TCRdist pipeline. In a later analysis, each TCR beta chain was defined by its CDR3 amino acid sequence together with its V-gene family, and reads lacking a unique V-gene family were excluded. To address suspected cross-contamination and a sequencing artifact, a later analysis removed roughly 580 highly shared, low-generation-probability nucleotide sequences. In a later analysis, a clonal expansion index was calculated for each public chain from normalized within-repertoire ranks of inferred template counts. In a later analysis, generation probabilities were computed using a VDJ recombination model fitted to out-of-frame rearrangements, and the results were checked against IGoR. A later analysis scored TCR-TCR, TCR-HLA and TCR-CMV co-occurrence with hypergeometric tests, applying a repertoire-size bias correction to TCR pairs. False discovery rates were estimated in a later analysis by permuting HLA or CMV assignments 20 times. In a later analysis, co-occurring TCRs were grouped using DBSCAN, with TCRdist sequence similarity added in when clustering inside HLA-allele-positive subsets. Co-occurrence clustering excluded repertoires with fewer than 30,000 or more than 120,000 public chains, plus five with anomalous nucleotide sharing. TCRdb retrieved this table from immuneACCESS and kept in-frame rearrangements only. Not all clones are present; in checked studies, unresolved V genes account for under half, and no reason is known for the remainder. The DNA gave D and trimming, while V, J and clone size come from that table. The sample table contains 110,000 to 150,000 clones; only one count was recorded for around 84% of them. The ten top clones hold roughly 2.7% of the sample.

The cohort consisted of 650 to 850 healthy bone marrow donors. All cohort members were sampled while nominally healthy, although unrecorded immune exposures were likely present. The donor was CMV seronegative and was included in the group of a few hundred seronegative cohort members. Each donor provided a peripheral blood sample, and peripheral blood mononuclear cells were used for TCR beta sequencing. The Qiagen DNeasy Blood Extraction Kit was used to extract genomic DNA from the blood cell samples. The rearranged chain carries TRBV5-8 and TRBJ2-2, with a weak D call of TRBD2 (5 bases match). Material for sequencing was PBMCs. This receptor was obtained from a boy between 2 and 10 years old in good health and CMV-seronegative. The CDR3 loop reads CASSLASGIGELFF. The nucleotides read TGTGCCAGCAGCCTGGCCTCGGGGATCGGGGAGCTGTTTTTT.